This T cell receptor (beta chain) was sequenced for a study of OX40 agonist ivuxolimab in advanced cancers. The protocol was immunoSEQ multiplex PCR, while the TCRdb copy is restricted to in-frame clones and leaves out a portion. The data show around 130,000 clones, around 93% seen once. With 3 bases removed from V and 1 base from J, the gap between germline ends came to 7 bases. In germline, CDR1 is LNHDA, CDR2 SQIVND (reference sequence). The CDR3 runs 13 residues. This rearrangement joins TRBV19 to TRBJ2-7, with a tentative D call TRBD1 (6 bases). This clonotype was obtained from an adult with an advanced solid tumor such as melanoma, head and neck, liver or kidney cancer. The starting material was CD4+ or CD8+ T cells sorted from blood, obtained in a trial of the OX40 agonist ivuxolimab. CDR3 residues: CASSIQGSYEQYF. The CDR3 region has the DNA TGTGCCAGTAGTATCCAGGGGTCCTACGAGCAGTACTTC.